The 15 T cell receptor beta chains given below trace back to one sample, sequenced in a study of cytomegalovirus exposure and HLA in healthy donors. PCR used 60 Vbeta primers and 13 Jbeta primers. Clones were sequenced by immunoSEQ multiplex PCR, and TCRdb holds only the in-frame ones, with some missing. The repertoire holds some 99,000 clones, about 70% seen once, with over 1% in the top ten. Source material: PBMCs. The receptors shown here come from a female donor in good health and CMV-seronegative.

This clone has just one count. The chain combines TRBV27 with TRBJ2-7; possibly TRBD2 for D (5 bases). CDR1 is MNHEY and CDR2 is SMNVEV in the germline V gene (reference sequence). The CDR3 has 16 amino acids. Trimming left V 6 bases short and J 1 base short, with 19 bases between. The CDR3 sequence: CASRKDGGYDSYEQYF. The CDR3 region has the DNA TGTGCCAGCAGGAAAGACGGAGGATACGATTCCTACGAGCAGTACTTC.

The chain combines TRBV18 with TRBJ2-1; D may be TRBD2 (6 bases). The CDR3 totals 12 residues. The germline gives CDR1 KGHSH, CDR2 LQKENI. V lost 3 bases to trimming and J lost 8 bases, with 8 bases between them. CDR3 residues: CASSPREYEQFF. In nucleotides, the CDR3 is TGTGCCAGCTCACCGCGGGAATATGAGCAGTTCTTC.

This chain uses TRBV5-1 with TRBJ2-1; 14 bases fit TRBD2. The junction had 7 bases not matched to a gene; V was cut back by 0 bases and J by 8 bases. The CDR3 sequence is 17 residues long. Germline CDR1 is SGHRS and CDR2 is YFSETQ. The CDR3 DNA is TGCGCCAGCAGCTTGGGGCTGACTAGCGGGAGGGGGGATGAGCAGTTCTTC. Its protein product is CASSLGLTSGRGDEQFF.

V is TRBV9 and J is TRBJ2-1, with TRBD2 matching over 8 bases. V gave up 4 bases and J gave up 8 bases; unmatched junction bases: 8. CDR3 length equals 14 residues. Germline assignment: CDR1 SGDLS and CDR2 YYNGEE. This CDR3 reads CASSTSGRVHEQFF. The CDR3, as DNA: TGTGCCAGCAGCACCAGCGGGAGAGTGCATGAGCAGTTCTTC.

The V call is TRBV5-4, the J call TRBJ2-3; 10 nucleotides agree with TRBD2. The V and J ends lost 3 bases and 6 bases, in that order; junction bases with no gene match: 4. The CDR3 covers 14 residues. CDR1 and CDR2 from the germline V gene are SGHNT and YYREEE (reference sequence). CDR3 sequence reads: CASSSPSGSDTQYF. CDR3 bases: TGTGCCAGCAGCTCGCCTAGCGGGAGTGATACGCAGTATTTT.

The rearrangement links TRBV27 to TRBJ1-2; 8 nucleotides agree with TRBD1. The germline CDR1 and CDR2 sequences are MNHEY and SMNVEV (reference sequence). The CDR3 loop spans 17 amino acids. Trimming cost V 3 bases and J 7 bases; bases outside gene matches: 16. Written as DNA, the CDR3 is TGTGCCAGCAGTTTGGAGTGGACAGGGTCGATGGGGGCTGGCTACACCTTC. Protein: CASSLEWTGSMGAGYTF.

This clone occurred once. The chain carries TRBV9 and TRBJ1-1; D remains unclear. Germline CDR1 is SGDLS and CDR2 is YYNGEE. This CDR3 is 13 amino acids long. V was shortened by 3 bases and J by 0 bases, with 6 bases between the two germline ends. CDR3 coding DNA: TGTGCCAGCAGCGAAACAGTGAACACTGAAGCTTTCTTT. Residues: CASSETVNTEAFF.

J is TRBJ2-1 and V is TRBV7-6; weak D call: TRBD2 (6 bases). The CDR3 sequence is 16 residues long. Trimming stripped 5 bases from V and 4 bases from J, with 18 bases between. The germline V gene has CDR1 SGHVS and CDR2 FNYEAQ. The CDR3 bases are TGTGCCAGCAGCGACCGCTTGTCCGGGAGTTACAATGAGCAGTTCTTC. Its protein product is CASSDRLSGSYNEQFF.

CDR3 DNA sequence: TGTGCCTGGAGTACGACAGGGATCTATGGCTACACCTTC. It encodes CAWSTTGIYGYTF. The chain combines TRBV30 with TRBJ1-2, with 7 positions matching TRBD1. Germline V gene data show CDR1 as GTSNPN and CDR2 as SVGIG (reference sequence). Trimming cost V 2 bases and J 4 bases; bases outside gene matches: 4. The CDR3 extends over 13 amino acids.

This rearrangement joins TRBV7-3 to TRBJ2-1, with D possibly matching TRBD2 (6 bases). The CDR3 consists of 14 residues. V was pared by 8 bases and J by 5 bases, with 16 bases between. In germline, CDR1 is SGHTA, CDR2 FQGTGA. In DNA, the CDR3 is TGTGCCAGCCAAAAGACCGGGACTCACAATGAGCAGTTCTTC. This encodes CASQKTGTHNEQFF.

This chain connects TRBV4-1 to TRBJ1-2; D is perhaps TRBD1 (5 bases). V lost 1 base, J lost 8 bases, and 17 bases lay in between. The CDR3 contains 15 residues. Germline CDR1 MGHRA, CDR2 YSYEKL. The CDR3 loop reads CASSQVPLGGGGYTF. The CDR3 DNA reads TGCGCCAGCAGCCAAGTCCCATTGGGGGGTGGCGGCTACACCTTC.

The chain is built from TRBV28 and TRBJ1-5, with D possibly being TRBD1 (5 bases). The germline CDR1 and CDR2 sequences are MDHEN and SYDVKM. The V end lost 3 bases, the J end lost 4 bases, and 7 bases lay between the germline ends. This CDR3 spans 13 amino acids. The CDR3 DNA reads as TGTGCCAGCAGTTTTGGGGGGAATCAGCCCCAGCATTTT. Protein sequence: CASSFGGNQPQHF.

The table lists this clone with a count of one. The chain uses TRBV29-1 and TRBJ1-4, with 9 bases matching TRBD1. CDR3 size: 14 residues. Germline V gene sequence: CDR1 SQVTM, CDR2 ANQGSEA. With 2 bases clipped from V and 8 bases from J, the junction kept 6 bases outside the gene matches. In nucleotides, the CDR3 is TGCAGCGTTGAAATAACAGGGGGCAGGGAAAAACTGTTTTTT. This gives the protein CSVEITGGREKLFF.

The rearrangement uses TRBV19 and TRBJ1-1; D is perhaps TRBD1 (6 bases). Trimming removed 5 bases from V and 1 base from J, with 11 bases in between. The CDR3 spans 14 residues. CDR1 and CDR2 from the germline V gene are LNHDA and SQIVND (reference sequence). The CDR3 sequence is CASSWGGRNTEAFF. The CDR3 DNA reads TGTGCCAGTAGTTGGGGGGGCAGGAACACTGAAGCTTTCTTT.

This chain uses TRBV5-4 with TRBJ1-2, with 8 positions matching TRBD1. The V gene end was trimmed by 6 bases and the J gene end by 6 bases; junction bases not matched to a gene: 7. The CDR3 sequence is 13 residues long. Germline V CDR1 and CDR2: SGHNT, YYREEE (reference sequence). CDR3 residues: CASTADRADGYTF. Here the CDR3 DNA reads TGTGCCAGCACCGCGGACAGGGCTGATGGCTACACCTTC. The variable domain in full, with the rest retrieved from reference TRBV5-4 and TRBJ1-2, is ETGVTQSPTHLIKTRGQQVTLRCSSQSGHNTVSWYQQALGQGPQFIFQYYREEENGRGNFPPRFSGLQFPNYSSELNVNALELDDSALYLCASTADRADGYTFGSGTRLTVV.